One and the same sample provided the 2 T cell receptor beta chains below, sequenced in a study of cytomegalovirus exposure and HLA in healthy donors. Profiling relied on immunoSEQ multiplex PCR, and the TCRdb table lists in-frame clones only, not all of them. The data contain roughly 75,000 clones, about 93% of them seen just once; the ten biggest clones take up less than 2.5%. The sample taken for sequencing was PBMCs. Receptor source: a woman aged 18 to 35 in good health and CMV-seronegative.

The chain combines TRBV4-1 with TRBJ2-1; a weak D match, TRBD2 (6 bases). This CDR3 region has 17 residues. Germline lookup yields CDR1 MGHRA and CDR2 YSYEKL. The V gene lost 4 bases and the J gene lost 8 bases, with 24 bases spanning the gap. The CDR3 coding sequence is TGCGCCAGCAGCCCAGAGGGTGTGGGAGGAATGGAGGATGAGCAGTTCTTC. This codes for CASSPEGVGGMEDEQFF.

The chain joins TRBV11-3 to TRBJ2-1; D is ambiguous. This CDR3 is 14 amino acids long. CDR1 SGHNT and CDR2 YENEEA come from the germline V gene. V was trimmed by 0 bases and J by 7 bases, leaving 10 bases between them. Here the CDR3 reads CASSLDLVNNEQFF. In nucleotides, the CDR3 is TGTGCCAGCAGCTTAGATCTAGTCAATAATGAGCAGTTCTTC.